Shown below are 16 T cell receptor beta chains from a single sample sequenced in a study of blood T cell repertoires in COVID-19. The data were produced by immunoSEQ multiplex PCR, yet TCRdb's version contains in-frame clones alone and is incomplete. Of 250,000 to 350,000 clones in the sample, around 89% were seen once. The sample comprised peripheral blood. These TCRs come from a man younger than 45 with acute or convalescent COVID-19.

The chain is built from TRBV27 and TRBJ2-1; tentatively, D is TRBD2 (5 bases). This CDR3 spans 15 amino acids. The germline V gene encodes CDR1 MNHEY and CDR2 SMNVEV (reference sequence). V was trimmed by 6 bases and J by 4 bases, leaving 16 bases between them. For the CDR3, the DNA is TGTGCCAGCAGCCCTAGCAGACCCTCTTACAATGAGCAGTTCTTC. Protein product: CASSPSRPSYNEQFF.

CDR3 protein: CASSIDGTSHGTQYF. The CDR3 coding sequence is TGTGCCAGTAGTATAGATGGGACTAGTCATGGGACCCAGTACTTC. The J gene is TRBJ2-5, the V gene TRBV19; 8 bases line up with TRBD2. The CDR3 has 15 residues. CDR1 LNHDA and CDR2 SQIVND come from the germline V gene (reference sequence). After removal of 0 bases from V and 7 bases from J, the junction contained 7 bases not matched to a gene.

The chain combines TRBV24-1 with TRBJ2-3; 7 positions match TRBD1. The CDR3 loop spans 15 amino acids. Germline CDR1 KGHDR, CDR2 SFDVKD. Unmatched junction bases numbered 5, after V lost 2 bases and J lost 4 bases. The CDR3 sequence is CATSDSRQGPDTQYF. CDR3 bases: TGTGCCACCAGTGATTCCAGACAGGGCCCAGATACGCAGTATTTT.

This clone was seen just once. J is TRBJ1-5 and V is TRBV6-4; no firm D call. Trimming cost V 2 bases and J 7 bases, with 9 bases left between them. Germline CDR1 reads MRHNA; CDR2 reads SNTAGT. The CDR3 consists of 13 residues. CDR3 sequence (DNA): TGTGCCAGCAGTGACGAAGACGGGCAGCCCCAGCATTTT. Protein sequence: CASSDEDGQPQHF.

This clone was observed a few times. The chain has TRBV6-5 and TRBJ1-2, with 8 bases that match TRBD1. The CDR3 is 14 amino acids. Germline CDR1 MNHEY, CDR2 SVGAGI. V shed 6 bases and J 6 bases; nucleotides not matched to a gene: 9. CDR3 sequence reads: CASSVDRGGDGYTF. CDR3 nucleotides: TGTGCCAGCAGCGTAGACAGGGGAGGGGATGGCTACACCTTC.

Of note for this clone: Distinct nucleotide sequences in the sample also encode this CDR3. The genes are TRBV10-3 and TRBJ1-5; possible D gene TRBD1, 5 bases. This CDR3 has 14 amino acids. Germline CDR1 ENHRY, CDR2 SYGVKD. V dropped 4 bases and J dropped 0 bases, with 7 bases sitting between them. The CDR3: CAISGGVSNQPQHF. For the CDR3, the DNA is TGTGCCATCAGTGGGGGCGTTAGCAATCAGCCCCAGCATTTT.

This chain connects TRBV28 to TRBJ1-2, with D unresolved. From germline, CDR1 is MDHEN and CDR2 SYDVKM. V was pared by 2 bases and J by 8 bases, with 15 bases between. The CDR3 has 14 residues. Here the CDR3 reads CASSLAQGGRGYTF. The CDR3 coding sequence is TGTGCCAGCAGTTTAGCACAAGGCGGTCGGGGCTACACCTTC.

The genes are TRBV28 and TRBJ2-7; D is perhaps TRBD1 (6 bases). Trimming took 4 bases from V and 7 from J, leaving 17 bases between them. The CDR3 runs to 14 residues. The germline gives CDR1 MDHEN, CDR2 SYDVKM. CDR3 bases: TGTGCCAGCAGTTCACAGGGTCCGAAGAGGGAGCAGTACTTC. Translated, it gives CASSSQGPKREQYF.

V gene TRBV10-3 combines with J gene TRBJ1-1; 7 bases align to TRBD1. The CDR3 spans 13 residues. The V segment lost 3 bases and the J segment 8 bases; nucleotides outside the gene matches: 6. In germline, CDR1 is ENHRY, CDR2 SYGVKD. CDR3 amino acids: CAISDGTASEAFF. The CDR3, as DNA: TGTGCCATCAGTGACGGGACAGCCTCCGAAGCTTTCTTT.

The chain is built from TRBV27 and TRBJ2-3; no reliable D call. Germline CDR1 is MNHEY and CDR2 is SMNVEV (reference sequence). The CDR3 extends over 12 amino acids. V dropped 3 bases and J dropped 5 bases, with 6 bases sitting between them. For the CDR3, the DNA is TGTGCCAGCAGTTTTAGTGGAGATACGCAGTATTTT. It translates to CASSFSGDTQYF.

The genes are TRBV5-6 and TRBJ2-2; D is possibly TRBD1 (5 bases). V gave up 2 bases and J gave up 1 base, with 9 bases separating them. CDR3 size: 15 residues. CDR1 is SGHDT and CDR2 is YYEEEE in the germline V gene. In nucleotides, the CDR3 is TGTGCCAGCAGCTTCTTAGGGGAGAACACCGGGGAGCTGTTTTTT. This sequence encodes CASSFLGENTGELFF.

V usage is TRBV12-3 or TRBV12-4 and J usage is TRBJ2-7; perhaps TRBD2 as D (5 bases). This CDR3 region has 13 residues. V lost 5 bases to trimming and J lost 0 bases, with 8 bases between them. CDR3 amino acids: CASSPGYSYEQYF. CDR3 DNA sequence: TGTGCCAGCAGTCCGGGATACTCCTACGAGCAGTACTTC.

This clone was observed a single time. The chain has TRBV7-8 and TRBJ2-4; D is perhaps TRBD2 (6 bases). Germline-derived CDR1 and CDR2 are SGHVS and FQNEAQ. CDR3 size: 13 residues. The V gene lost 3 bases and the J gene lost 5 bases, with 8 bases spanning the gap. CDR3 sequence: CASSLGTQNIQYF. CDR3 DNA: TGTGCCAGCAGCTTGGGGACTCAAAACATTCAGTACTTC.

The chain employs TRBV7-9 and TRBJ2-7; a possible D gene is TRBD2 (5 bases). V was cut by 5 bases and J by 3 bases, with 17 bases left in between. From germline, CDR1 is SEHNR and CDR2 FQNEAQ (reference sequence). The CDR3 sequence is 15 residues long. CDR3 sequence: CASSRWERLSYEQYF. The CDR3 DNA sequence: TGTGCCAGCAGCCGTTGGGAGCGACTGAGCTACGAGCAGTACTTC.

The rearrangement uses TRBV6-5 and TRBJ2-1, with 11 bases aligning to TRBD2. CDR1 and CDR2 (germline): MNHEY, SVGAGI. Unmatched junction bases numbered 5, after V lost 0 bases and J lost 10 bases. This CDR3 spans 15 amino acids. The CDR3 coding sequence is TGTGCCAGCAGTTACTCTCTAGCGGGGGGAGGGGAGCAGTTCTTC. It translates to CASSYSLAGGGEQFF.

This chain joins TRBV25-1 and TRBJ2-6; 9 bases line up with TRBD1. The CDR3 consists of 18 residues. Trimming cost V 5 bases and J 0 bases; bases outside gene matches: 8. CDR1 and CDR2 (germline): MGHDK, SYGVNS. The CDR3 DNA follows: TGTGCCAGCAGTAGATACAGGGGGCCAAGCTCTGGGGCCAACGTCCTGACTTTC. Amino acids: CASSRYRGPSSGANVLTF.